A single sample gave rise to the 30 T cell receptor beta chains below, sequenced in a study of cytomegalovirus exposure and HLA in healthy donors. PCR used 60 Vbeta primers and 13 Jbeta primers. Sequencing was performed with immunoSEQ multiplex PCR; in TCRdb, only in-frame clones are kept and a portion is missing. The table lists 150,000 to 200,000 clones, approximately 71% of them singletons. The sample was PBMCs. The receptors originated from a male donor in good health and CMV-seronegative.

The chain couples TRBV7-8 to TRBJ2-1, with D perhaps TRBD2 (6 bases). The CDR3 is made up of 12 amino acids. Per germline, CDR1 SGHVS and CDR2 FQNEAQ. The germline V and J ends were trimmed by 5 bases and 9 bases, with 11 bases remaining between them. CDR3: CASSRLGGEQFF. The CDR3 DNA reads TGTGCCAGCAGCCGACTAGGAGGTGAGCAGTTCTTC.

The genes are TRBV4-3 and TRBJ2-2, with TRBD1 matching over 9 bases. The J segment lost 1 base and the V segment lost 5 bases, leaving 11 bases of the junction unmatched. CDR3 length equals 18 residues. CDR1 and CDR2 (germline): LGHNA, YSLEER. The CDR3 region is CASSLRRTGQGNTGELFF. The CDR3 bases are TGCGCCAGCAGCTTGAGGCGTACGGGACAGGGGAACACCGGGGAGCTGTTTTTT.

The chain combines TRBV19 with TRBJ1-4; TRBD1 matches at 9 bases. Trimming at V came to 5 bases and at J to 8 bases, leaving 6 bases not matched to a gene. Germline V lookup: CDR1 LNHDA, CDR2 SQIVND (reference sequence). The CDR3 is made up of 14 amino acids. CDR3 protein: CASSDRGRSEKLFF. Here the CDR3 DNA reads TGTGCCAGTAGTGACAGGGGGAGAAGCGAAAAACTGTTTTTT.

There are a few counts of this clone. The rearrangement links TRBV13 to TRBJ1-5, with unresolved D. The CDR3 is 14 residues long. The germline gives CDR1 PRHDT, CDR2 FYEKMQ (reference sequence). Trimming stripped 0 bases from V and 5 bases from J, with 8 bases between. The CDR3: CASSLGRGYQPQHF. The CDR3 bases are TGTGCCAGCAGCTTAGGCCGGGGTTATCAGCCCCAGCATTTT.

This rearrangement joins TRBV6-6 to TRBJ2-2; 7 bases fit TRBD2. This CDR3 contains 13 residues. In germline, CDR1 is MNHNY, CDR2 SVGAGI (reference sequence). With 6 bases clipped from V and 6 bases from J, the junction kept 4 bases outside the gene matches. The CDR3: CASSPGGPGELFF. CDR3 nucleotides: TGTGCCAGCAGCCCGGGAGGACCCGGGGAGCTGTTTTTT.

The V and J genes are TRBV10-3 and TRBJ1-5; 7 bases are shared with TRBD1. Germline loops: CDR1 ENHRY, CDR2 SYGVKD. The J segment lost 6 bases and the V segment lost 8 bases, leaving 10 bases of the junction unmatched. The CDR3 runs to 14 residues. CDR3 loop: CAIGRTGFGQPQHF. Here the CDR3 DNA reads TGTGCCATCGGGCGGACAGGTTTTGGTCAGCCCCAGCATTTT.

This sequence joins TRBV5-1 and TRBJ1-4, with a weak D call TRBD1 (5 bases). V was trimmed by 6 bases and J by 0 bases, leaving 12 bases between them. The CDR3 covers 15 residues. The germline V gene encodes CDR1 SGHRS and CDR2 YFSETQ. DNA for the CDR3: TGCGCCAGCACCGCGGGGGATGCAACTAATGAAAAACTGTTTTTT. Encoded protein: CASTAGDATNEKLFF.

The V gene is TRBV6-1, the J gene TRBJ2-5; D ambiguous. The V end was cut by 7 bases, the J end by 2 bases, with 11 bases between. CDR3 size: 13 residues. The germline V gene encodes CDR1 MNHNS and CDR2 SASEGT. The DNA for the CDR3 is TGTGCCAGCACACCGGTACGACAAGAGACCCAGTACTTC. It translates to CASTPVRQETQYF.

Here the CDR3 reads CASSYAGTGLNEQYF. The CDR3 DNA is TGTGCCAGCAGTTACGCAGGGACAGGGTTAAACGAGCAGTACTTC. V and J are TRBV6-5 and TRBJ2-7; 9 bases map to TRBD1. The CDR3 runs to 15 residues. V lost 2 bases and J lost 5; bases outside the gene matches: 7. Germline V gene lookup returns CDR1 MNHEY and CDR2 SVGAGI.

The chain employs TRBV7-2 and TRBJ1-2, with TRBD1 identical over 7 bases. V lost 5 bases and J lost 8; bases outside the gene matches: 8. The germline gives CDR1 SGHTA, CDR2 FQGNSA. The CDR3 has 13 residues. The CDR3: CASSPGTVGGYTF. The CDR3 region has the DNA TGTGCCAGCAGCCCCGGGACAGTCGGCGGCTACACCTTC. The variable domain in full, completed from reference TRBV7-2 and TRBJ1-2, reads GAGVSQSPSNKVTEKGKDVELRCDPISGHTALYWYRQSLGQGLEFLIYFQGNSAPDKSGLPSDRFSAERTGGSVSTLTIQRTQQEDSAVYLCASSPGTVGGYTFGSGTRLTVV.

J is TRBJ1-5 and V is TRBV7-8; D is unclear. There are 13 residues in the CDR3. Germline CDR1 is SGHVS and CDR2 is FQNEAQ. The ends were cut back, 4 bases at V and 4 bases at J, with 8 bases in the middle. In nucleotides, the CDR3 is TGTGCCAGCAGCTCGACGGGGAATCAGCCCCAGCATTTT. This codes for CASSSTGNQPQHF.

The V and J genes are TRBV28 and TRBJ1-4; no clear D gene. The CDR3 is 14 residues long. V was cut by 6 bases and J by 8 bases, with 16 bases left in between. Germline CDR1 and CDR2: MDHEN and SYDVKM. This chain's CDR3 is CASRAGLGREKLFF. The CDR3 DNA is TGTGCCAGCAGGGCGGGCCTCGGGAGGGAAAAACTGTTTTTT. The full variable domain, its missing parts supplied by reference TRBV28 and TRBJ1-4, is DVKVTQSSRYLVKRTGEKVFLECVQDMDHENMFWYRQDPGLGLRLIYFSYDVKMKEKGDIPEGYSVSREKKERFSLILESASTNQTSMYLCASRAGLGREKLFFGSGTQLSVL.

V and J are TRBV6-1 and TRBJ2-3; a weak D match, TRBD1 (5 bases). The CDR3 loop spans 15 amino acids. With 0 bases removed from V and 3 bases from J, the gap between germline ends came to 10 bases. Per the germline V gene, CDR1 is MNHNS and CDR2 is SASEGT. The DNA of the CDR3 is TGTGCCAGCAGTGAAGCAGCAGGGTTGACAGATACGCAGTATTTT. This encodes CASSEAAGLTDTQYF.

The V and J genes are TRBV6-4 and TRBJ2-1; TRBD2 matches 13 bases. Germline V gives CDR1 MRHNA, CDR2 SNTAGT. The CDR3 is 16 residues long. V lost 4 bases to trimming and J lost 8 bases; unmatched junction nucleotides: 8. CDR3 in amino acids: CASSVTGTSGMDEQFF. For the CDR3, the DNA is TGTGCCAGCAGTGTTACCGGGACTAGCGGGATGGATGAGCAGTTCTTC.

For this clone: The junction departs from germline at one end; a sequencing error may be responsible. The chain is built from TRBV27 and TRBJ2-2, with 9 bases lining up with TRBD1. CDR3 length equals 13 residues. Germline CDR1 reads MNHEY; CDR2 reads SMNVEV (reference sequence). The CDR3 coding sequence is TGTGCCAGCGGGACAGGGAACCCCGGGGAGCTGTTTTTT. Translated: CASGTGNPGELFF.

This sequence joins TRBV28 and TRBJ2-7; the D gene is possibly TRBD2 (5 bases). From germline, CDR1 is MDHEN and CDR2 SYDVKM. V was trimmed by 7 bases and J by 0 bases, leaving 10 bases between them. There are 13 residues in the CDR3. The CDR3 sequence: CASIDTSSYEQYF. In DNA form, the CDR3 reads TGTGCCAGCATAGACACTAGCTCCTACGAGCAGTACTTC.

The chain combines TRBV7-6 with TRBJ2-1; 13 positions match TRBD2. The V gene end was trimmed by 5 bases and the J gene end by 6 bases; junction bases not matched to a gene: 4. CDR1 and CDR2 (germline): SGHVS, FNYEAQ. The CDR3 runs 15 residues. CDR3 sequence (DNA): TGTGCCAGCAGCCGCGGACTAGCGGGGGCCAATGAGCAGTTCTTC. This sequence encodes CASSRGLAGANEQFF. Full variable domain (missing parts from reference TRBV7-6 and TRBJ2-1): GAGVSQSPRYKVTKRGQDVALRCDPISGHVSLYWYRQALGQGPEFLTYFNYEAQQDKSGLPNDRFSAERPEGSISTLTIQRTEQRDSAMYRCASSRGLAGANEQFFGPGTRLTVL.

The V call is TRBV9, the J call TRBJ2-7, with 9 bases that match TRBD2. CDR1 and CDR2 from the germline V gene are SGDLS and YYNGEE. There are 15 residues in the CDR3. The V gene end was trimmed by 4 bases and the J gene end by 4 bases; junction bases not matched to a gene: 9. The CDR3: CASSLYSGGGYEQYF. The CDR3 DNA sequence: TGTGCCAGCAGCCTGTATAGCGGGGGCGGGTACGAGCAGTACTTC.

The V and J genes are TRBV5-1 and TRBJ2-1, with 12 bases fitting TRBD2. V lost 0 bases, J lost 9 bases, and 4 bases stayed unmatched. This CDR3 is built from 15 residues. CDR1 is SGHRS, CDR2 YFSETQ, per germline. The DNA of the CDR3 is TGCGCCAGCAGCTTGGGGCTAGCGGGAGGGGGTGAGCAGTTCTTC. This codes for CASSLGLAGGGEQFF.

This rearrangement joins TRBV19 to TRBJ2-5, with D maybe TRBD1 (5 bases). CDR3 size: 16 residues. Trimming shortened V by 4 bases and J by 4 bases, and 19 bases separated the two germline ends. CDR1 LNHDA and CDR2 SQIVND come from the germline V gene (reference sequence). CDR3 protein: CASSTQTAGDLETQYF. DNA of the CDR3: TGTGCCAGTAGTACACAGACAGCCGGTGACCTAGAGACCCAGTACTTC.

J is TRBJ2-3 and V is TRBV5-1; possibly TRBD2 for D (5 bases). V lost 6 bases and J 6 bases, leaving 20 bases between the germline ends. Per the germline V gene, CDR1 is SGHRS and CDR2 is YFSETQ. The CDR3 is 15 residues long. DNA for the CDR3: TGCGCCAGCACGCCCACGAGGGCCAATAGGGATACGCAGTATTTT. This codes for CASTPTRANRDTQYF.

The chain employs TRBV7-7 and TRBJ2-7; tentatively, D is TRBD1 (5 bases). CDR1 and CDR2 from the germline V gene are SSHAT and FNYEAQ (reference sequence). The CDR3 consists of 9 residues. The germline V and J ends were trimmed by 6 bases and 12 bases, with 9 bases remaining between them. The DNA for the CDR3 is TGTGCCAGCAGGGGGCACAGGTACTTC. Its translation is CASRGHRYF.

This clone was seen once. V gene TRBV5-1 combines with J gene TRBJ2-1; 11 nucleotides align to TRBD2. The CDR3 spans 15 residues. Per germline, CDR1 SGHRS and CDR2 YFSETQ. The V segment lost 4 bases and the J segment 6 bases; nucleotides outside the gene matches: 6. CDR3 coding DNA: TGCGCCAGCAGCGTGACTAGCGGGACTCCCAATGAGCAGTTCTTC. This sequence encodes CASSVTSGTPNEQFF.

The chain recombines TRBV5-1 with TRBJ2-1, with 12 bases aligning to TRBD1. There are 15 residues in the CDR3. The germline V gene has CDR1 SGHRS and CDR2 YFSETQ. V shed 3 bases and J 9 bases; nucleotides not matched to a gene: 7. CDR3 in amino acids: CASSSRGQGAGEQFF. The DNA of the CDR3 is TGCGCCAGCAGCTCAAGGGGACAGGGGGCCGGTGAGCAGTTCTTC.

The CDR3 region has the DNA TGTGCCCTCCGGGCGGGGTTAGCAGAGACCCAGTACTTC. Its translation is CALRAGLAETQYF. V gene TRBV5-4 combines with J gene TRBJ2-5, with D perhaps TRBD2 (6 bases). Trimming removed 10 bases from V and 4 bases from J, with 17 bases in between. Per the germline V gene, CDR1 is SGHNT and CDR2 is YYREEE (reference sequence). The length of the CDR3 is 13 residues.

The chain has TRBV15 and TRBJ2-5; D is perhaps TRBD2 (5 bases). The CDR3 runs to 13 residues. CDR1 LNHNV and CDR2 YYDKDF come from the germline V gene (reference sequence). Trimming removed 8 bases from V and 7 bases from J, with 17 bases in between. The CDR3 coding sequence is TGTGCCACCGGCGACGGACTGCCGGTGACCCAGTACTTC. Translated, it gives CATGDGLPVTQYF.

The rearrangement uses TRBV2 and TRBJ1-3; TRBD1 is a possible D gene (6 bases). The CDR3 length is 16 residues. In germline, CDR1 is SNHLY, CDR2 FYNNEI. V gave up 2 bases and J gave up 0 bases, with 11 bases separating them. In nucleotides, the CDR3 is TGTGCCAGCAGTGAACAGGGGTCCGACTCTGGAAACACCATATATTTT. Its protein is CASSEQGSDSGNTIYF.

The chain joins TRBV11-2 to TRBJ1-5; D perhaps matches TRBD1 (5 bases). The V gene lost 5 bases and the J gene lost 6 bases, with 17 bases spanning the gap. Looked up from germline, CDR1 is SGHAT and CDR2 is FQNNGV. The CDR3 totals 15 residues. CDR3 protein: CASSLLGGDGQPQHF. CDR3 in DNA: TGTGCCAGCAGCCTTTTAGGAGGGGACGGTCAGCCCCAGCATTTT. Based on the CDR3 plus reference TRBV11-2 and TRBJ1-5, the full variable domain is EAGVAQSPRYKIIEKRQSVAFWCNPISGHATLYWYQQILGQGPKLLIQFQNNGVVDDSQLPKDRFSAERLKGVDSTLKIQPAKLEDSAVYLCASSLLGGDGQPQHFGDGTRLSIL.

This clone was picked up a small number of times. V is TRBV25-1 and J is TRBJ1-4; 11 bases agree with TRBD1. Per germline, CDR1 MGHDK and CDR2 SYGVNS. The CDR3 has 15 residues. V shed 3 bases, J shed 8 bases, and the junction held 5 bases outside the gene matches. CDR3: CASSDRGTGGEKLFF. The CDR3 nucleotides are TGTGCCAGCAGTGATCGAGGGACAGGGGGAGAAAAACTGTTTTTT.

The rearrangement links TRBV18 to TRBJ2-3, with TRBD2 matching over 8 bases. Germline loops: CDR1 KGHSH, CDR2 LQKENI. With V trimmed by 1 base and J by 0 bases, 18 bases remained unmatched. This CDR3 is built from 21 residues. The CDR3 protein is CASSPRRNSGARPTSTDTQYF. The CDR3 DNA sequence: TGTGCCAGCTCACCACGCCGGAATAGCGGGGCCCGCCCCACTAGCACAGATACGCAGTATTTT.